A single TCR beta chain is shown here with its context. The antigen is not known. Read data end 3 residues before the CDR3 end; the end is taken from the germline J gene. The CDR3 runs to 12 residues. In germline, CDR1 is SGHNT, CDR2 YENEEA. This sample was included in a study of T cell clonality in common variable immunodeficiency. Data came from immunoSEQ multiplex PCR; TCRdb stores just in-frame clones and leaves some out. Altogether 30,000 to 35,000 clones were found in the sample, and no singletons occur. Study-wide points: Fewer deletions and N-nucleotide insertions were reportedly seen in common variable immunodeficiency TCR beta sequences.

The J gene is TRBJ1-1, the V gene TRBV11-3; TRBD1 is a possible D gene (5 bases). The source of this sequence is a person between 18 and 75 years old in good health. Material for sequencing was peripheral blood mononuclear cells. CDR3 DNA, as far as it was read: TGTGCCAGCAGCGCGAACGGGGGAGAA. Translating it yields CASSANGGE. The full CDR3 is CASSANGGEAFF. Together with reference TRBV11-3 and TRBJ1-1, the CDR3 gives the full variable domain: EAGVVQSPRYKIIEKKQPVAFWCNPISGHNTLYWYLQNLGQGPELLIRYENEEAVDDSQLPKDRFSAERLKGVDSTLKIQPAELGDSAVYLCASSANGGEAFFGQGTRLTVV.